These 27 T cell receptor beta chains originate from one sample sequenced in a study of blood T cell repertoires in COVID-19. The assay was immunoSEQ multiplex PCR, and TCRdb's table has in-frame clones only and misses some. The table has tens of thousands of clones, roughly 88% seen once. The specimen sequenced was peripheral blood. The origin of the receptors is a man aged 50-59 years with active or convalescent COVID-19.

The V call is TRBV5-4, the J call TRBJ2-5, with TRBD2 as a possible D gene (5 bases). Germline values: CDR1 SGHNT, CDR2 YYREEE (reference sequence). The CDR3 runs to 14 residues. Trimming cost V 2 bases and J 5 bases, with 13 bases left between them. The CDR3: CASSFLTRGETQYF. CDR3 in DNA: TGTGCCAGCAGCTTCCTAACGAGAGGGGAGACCCAGTACTTC.

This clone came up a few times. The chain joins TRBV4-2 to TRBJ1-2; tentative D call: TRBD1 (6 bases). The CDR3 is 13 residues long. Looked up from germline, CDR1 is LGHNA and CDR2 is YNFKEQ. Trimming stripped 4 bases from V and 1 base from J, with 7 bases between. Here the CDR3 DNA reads TGTGCCAGCAGCCCGGACAGTAACTATGGCTACACCTTC. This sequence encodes CASSPDSNYGYTF.

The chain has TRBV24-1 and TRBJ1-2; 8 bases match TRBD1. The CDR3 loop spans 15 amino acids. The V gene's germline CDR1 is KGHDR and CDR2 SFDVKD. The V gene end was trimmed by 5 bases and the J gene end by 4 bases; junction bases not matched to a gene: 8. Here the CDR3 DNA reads TGTGCCACCAGTGGCCTGACAGGGGCCGGCTATGGCTACACCTTC. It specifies CATSGLTGAGYGYTF.

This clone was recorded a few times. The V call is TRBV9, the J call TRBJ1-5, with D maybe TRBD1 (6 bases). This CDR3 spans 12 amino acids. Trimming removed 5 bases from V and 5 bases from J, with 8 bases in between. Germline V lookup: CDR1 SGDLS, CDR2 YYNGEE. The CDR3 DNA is TGTGCCAGCAGAGGGGGGGATCAGCCCCAGCATTTT. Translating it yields CASRGGDQPQHF.

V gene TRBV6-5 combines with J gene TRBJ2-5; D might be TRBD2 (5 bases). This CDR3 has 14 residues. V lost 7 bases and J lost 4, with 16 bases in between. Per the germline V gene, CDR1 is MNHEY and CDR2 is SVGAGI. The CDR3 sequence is CASTQTWAGETQYF. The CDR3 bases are TGTGCCAGCACTCAAACATGGGCGGGAGAGACCCAGTACTTC.

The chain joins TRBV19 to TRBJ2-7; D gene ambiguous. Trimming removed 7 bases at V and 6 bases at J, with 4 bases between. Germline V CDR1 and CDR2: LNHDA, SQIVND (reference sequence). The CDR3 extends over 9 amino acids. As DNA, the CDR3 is TGTGCCAGTACGCGCGAGCAGTACTTC. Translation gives CASTREQYF.

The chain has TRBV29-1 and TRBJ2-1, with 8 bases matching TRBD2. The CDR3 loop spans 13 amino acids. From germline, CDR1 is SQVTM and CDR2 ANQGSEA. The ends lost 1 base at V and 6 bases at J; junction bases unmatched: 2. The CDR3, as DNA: TGCAGCGTTGAAGGCGGGGGGCTCAATGAGCAGTTCTTC. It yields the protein CSVEGGGLNEQFF.

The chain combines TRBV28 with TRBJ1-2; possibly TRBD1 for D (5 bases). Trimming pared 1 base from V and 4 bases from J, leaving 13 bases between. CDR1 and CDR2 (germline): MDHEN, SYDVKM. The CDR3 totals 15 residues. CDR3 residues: CASSLFSGGGYGYTF. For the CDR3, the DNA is TGTGCCAGCAGTTTATTCTCCGGGGGGGGCTATGGCTACACCTTC.

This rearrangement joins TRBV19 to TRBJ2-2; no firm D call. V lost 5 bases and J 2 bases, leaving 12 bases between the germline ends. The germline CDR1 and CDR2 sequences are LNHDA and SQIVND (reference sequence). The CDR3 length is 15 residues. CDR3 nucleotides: TGTGCCAGTAGTCGGGTCATCAGAAACACCGGGGAGCTGTTTTTT. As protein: CASSRVIRNTGELFF.

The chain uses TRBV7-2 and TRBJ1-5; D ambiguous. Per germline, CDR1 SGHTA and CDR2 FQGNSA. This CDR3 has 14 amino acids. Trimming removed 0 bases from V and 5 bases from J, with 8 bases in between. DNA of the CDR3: TGTGCCAGCAGCTTAGCGGGCAGTGATCAGCCCCAGCATTTT. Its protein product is CASSLAGSDQPQHF.

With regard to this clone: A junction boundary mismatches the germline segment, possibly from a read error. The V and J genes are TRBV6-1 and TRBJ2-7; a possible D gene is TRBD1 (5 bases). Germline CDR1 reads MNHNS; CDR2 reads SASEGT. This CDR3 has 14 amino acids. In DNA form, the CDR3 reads TGTGCCAGCAGTAAAGCCGGACAATCCTACGAGCAGTACTTC. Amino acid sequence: CASSKAGQSYEQYF.

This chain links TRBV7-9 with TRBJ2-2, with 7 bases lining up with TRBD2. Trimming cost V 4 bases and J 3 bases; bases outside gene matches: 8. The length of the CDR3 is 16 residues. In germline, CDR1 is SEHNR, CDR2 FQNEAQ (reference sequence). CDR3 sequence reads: CASSSLALKDTGELFF. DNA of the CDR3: TGTGCCAGCAGCTCACTAGCGTTAAAAGACACCGGGGAGCTGTTTTTT.

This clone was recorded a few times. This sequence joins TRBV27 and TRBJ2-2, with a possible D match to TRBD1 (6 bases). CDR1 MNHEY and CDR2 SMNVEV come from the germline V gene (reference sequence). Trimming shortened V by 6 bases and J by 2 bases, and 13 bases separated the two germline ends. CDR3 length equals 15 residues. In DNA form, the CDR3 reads TGTGCCAGCAGACTAGGACAGCTAAACACCGGGGAGCTGTTTTTT. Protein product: CASRLGQLNTGELFF.

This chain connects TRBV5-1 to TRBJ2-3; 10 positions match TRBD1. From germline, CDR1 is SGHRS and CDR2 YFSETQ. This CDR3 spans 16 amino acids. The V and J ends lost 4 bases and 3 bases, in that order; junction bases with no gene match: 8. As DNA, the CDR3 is TGCGCCAGCAGCATGGGACAGGGGCTTCTTACAGATACGCAGTATTTT. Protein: CASSMGQGLLTDTQYF.

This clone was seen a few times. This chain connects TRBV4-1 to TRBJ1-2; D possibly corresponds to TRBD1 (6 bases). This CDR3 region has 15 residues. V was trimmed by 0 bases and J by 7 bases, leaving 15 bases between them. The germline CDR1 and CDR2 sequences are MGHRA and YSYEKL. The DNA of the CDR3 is TGCGCCAGCAGCCAAGATCCCAGGGGTCTCTTTGGCTACACCTTC. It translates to CASSQDPRGLFGYTF.

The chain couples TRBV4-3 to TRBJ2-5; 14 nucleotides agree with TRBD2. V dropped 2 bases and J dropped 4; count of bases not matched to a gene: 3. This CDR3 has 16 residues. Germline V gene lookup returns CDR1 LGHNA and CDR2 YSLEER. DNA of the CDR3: TGCGCCAGCAGCCAAAGACTAGCGGGGGGGAGAGAGACCCAGTACTTC. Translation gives CASSQRLAGGRETQYF.

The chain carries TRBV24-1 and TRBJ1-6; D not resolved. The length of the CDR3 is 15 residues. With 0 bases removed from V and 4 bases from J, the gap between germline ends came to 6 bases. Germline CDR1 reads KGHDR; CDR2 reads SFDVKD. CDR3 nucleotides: TGTGCCACCAGTGATTTGGTCGGGTATAATTCACCCCTCCACTTT. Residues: CATSDLVGYNSPLHF.

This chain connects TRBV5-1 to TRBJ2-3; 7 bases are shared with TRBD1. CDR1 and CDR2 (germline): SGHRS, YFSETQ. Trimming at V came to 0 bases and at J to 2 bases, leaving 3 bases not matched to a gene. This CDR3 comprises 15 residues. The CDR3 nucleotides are TGCGCCAGCAGCTTGGTACAGGGGATCACAGATACGCAGTATTTT. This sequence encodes CASSLVQGITDTQYF.

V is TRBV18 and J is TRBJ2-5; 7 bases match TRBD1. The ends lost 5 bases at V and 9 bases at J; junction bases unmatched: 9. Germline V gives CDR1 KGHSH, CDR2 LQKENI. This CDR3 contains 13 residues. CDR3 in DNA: TGTGCCAGCTCAATACAGGGGAGCCAGGCCCAGTACTTC. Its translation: CASSIQGSQAQYF.

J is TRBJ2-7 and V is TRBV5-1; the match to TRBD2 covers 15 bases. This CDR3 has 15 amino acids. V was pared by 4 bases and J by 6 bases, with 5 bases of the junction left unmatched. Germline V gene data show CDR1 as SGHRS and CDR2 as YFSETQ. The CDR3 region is CASSMGLAGGGEQYF. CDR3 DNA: TGCGCCAGCAGCATGGGACTAGCGGGAGGAGGCGAGCAGTACTTC.

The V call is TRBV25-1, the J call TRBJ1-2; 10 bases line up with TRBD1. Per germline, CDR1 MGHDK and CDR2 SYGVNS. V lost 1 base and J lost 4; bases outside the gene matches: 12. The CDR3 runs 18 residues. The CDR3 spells CASSESPSPGQGLYGYTF. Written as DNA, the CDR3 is TGTGCCAGCAGTGAATCTCCCTCCCCGGGACAGGGGCTCTATGGCTACACCTTC.

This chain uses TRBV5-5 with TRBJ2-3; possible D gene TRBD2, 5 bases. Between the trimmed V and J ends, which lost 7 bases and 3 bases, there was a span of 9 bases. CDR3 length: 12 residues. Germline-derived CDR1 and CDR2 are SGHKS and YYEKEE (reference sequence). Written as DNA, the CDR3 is TGTGCCAGCCTGGGAGCTACAGATACGCAGTATTTT. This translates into CASLGATDTQYF.

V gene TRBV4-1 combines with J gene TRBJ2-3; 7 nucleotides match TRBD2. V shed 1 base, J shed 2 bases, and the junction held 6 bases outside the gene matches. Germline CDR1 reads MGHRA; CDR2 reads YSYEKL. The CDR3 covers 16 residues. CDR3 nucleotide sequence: TGCGCCAGCAGCCAAGCGCCTAGCGGTACCACAGATACGCAGTATTTT. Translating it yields CASSQAPSGTTDTQYF.

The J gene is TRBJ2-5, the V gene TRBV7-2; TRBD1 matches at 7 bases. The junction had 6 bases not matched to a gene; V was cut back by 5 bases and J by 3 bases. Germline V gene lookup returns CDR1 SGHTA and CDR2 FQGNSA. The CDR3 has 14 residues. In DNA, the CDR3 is TGTGCCAGCAGCCTCTATACAGGGGAAGAGACCCAGTACTTC. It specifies CASSLYTGEETQYF.

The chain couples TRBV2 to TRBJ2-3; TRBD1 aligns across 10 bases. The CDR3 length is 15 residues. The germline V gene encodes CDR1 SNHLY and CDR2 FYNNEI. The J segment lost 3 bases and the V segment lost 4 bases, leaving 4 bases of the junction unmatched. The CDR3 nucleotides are TGTGCCAGCAGTGGGGGACAGGGGTTGACAGATACGCAGTATTTT. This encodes CASSGGQGLTDTQYF.

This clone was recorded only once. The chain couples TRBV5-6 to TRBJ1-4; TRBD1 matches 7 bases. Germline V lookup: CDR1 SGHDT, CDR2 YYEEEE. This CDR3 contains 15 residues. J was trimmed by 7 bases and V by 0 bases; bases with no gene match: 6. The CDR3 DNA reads TGTGCCAGCAGCTTGGCACAGGGGAAGACTGAAAAACTGTTTTTT. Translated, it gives CASSLAQGKTEKLFF.

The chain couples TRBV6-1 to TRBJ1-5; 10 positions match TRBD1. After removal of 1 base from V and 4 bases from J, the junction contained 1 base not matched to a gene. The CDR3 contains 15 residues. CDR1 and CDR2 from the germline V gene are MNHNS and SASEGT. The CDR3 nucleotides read TGTGCCAGCAGTGAAGGGGGACAGGGGAATCAGCCCCAGCATTTT. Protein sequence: CASSEGGQGNQPQHF.